A selection of T cell receptor beta chains follows, all from one sample in a study of blood T cell repertoires in COVID-19. TCRdb keeps only in-frame clones here, not all; method: immunoSEQ multiplex PCR. The top ten clones hold about 10% of a sample with roughly 370,000 clones, around nine tenths of them seen once. Material: PBMCs or T cells enriched from blood (not recorded which). The receptors stem from a woman in her fifties or sixties who had recovered from COVID-19. Both conserved end residues are trimmed from each CDR3.

cdr3_aa: ASSIDRGGGNTIY; v_call: TRBV5-1; j_call: TRBJ1-3
cdr3_aa: ASSSDRGDGSPLH; v_call: TRBV5-5; j_call: TRBJ1-6
cdr3_aa: ASSVGASVNYGYT; v_call: TRBV9; j_call: TRBJ1-2
cdr3_aa: ASSLEGQGTEAF; v_call: TRBV28; j_call: TRBJ1-1
cdr3_aa: ASRGTSGGGQY; v_call: TRBV2; j_call: TRBJ2-7
cdr3_aa: ASSFTENYGYT; v_call: TRBV27; j_call: TRBJ1-2
cdr3_aa: ASGAVNTEAF; v_call: TRBV12-3/TRBV12-4; j_call: TRBJ1-1
cdr3_aa: ARSLFSSIIRVRQPQH; v_call: TRBV5-3; j_call: TRBJ1-5
cdr3_aa: ASSRPSGGNTQY; v_call: TRBV6-5; j_call: TRBJ2-3
cdr3_aa: ASSKVGRGRDADTQY; v_call: TRBV5-6; j_call: TRBJ2-3
cdr3_aa: ASSFAGVGTEAF; v_call: TRBV5-6; j_call: TRBJ1-1
cdr3_aa: ASSSLAGGDYNEQF; v_call: TRBV7-9; j_call: TRBJ2-1
cdr3_aa: ASSLNVMTVNYGYT; v_call: TRBV5-1; j_call: TRBJ1-2
cdr3_aa: ASSVAGTEAF; v_call: TRBV9; j_call: TRBJ1-1
cdr3_aa: ASSQSTGGRTDTQY; v_call: TRBV4-1; j_call: TRBJ2-3
cdr3_aa: ASSDYPFRSDTQY; v_call: TRBV25-1; j_call: TRBJ2-3